This T cell receptor beta chain was captured in a study of T-cell memory formation after mild COVID-19. Findings and limits, study-wide: Those CD4+ clones that contracted were mainly in CM and EM (CD8+ ones in EMRA). The study detected some responding clones in pre-infection memory, suggesting cross-reactive memory joined. Balance between CD4 and CD8 was seen in clones contracting day 15 to 85, and a CD4+ lean was seen in later expanders.

Constant-segment primers served in 5'RACE that generated TCR alpha and TCR beta cDNA libraries bearing sample barcodes and UMIs. One entry per CDR3 protein results from TCRdb running MiXCR on the 5' RACE reads. The sample has roughly 86,000 distinct CDR3 sequences, roughly 16% seen once. The germline V gene has CDR1 LGHNA and CDR2 YSLEER. V lost 1 base and J 8 bases, leaving 15 bases between the germline ends. This CDR3 has 15 residues. For this clonotype: The target antigen is unknown.

The chain carries TRBV4-3 and TRBJ2-1; maybe TRBD1 (6 bases). Sequenced material: PBMCs or a T cell subset sorted from them (not recorded which). The source of this sequence is a man younger than 30 who had mild COVID-19 (a few samples of this study predate the infection). Cell type and time point are not known. CDR3 nucleotides: TGCGCCAGCAGCCAAGCCCAGGCAGGGGTGGATGAGCAGTTCTTC. This encodes CASSQAQAGVDEQFF.